The clone carrying this T cell receptor beta chain was picked up one time. The data were produced by immunoSEQ multiplex PCR, yet TCRdb's version contains in-frame clones alone and is incomplete. The data contain approximately 97,000 clones, roughly 89% of them seen just once; the ten biggest clones take up about 1.7%. The sample originates from a study of T cell changes during pregnancy in multiple sclerosis. Germline lookup yields CDR1 SGHTA and CDR2 FQGNSA. The V and J ends lost 4 bases and 13 bases, in that order; junction bases with no gene match: 10. The CDR3 extends over 13 amino acids. The rearrangement links TRBV7-2 to TRBJ2-1; 7 nucleotides match TRBD2. This material consisted of peripheral blood, taken after pregnancy. The clonotype originates from a female donor in good health, enrolled as a control in a pregnancy study. The CDR3 DNA sequence: TGTGCCAGCAGCTCCCAGCGGGGTAGGTCTCAGTTCTTC. Translated: CASSSQRGRSQFF.